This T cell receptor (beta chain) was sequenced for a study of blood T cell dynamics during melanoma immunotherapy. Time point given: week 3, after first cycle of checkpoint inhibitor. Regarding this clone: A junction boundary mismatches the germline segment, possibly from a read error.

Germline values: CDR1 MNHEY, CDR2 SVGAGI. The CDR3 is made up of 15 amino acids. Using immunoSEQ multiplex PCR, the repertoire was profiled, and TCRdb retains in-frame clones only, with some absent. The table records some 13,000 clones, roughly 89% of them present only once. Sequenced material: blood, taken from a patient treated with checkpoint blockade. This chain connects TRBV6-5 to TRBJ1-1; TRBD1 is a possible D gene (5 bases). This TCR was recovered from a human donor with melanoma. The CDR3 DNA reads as TGTGCCACCAGTTTGGGGCAGCCCATGAACACTGAAGCTTTCTTT. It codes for CATSLGQPMNTEAFF.